The clone carrying this T cell receptor (beta chain) was seen at least ten times. The antigen is unknown. TCRdb analysed the 5' RACE reads with MiXCR anew, one entry per CDR3 protein. The repertoire has about 140,000 distinct CDR3 sequences, roughly 8.4% of them found once; the top ten carry approximately 7%. This sample is drawn from a study of CD8 T cells in ankylosing spondylitis. Points from the study as a whole: Blood from ankylosing spondylitis patients appeared to carry a characteristic roughly 8-variant TCR beta motif.

The sequence was collected from a male donor with ankylosing spondylitis. Sequences were obtained from synovial fluid, either unsorted or a sorted T cell fraction (not recorded which).

CDR3 sequence reads: CASSSRDTSPPYEQYF. In nucleotides, the CDR3 is TGTGCCAGCAGTTCACGGGACACAAGTCCCCCCTACGAGCAGTACTTC. The V gene is TRBV6-5, the J gene TRBJ2-7, with D perhaps TRBD1 (6 bases). The CDR3 spans 16 residues. From germline, CDR1 is MNHEY and CDR2 SVGAGI. Between the trimmed V and J ends, which lost 4 bases and 2 bases, there was a span of 18 bases.